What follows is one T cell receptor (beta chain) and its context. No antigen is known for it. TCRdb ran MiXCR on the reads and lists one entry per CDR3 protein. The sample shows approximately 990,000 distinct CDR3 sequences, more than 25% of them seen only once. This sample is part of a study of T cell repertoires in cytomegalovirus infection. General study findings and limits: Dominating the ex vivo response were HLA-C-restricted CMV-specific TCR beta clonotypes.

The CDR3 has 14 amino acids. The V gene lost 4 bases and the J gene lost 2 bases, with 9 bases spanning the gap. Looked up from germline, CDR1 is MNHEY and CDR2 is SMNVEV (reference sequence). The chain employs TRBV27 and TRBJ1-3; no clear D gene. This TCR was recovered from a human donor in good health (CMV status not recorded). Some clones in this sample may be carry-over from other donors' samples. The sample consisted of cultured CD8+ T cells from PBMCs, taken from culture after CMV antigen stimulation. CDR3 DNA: TGTGCCAGCAGTTCCTCTATAGCTGGAAACACCATATATTTT. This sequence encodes CASSSSIAGNTIYF.